The source of this TCR beta chain is a study of blood T cell repertoires in COVID-19. Study at large: Acute-phase and convalescent COVID-19 samples originated in the United States, Italy and Spain.

This CDR3 comprises 16 residues. The ends lost 6 bases at V and 1 base at J; junction bases unmatched: 11. CDR1 and CDR2 from the germline V gene are MNHNY and SVGAGI (reference sequence). Source study methods: Quantification of nucleated cells was approximated via reference gene primer amplification. Sequencing was performed with immunoSEQ multiplex PCR; in TCRdb, only in-frame clones are kept and a portion is missing. D and trimming were read from the DNA, whereas the V and J calls and clone size are those reported in that table. The sample lists under 250,000 clones, around 90% seen once, with approximately 1.3% in the top ten.

The rearrangement links TRBV6-6 to TRBJ2-5; 7 positions match TRBD1. Sequencing input: peripheral blood. This TCR was recovered from an elderly man with acute or convalescent COVID-19. The CDR3 DNA is TGTGCCAGCAGACGACAGGGTTCCGATTTCCAAGAGACCCAGTACTTC. Translated, it gives CASRRQGSDFQETQYF.